The sequence of this TCR beta chain was determined in a study of T-cell reconstitution after alpha-beta-depleted transplantation in children. Broader study findings: Approximately two months post-transplant, alpha-beta T cells reportedly originated from several hundred expanded graft clones. One year after transplant, T-cell counts and diversity came mostly from newly produced T cells. High day-60 TCRbeta diversity in some patients came from surviving recipient T cells and thymic progenitors.

For this clonotype: Its specificity is unknown.

The TCRbeta library incorporated unique molecular identifiers. MiXCR, applied by TCRdb to the PCR reads, yields one record per CDR3 protein. This sample has 450,000 to 700,000 distinct CDR3 sequences, with around 27% found just once. CDR1 and CDR2 from the germline V gene are SGHRS and YFSETQ. With 4 bases clipped from V and 4 bases from J, the junction kept 7 bases outside the gene matches. The CDR3 length is 15 residues. Sequenced here: PBMCs, sampled before TCRalphabeta/CD19-depleted stem cell transplant. The J gene is TRBJ2-5, the V gene TRBV5-1, with 10 bases identical to TRBD1. The clonotype was recovered from a boy under three years old with Wiskott-Aldrich syndrome, due to receive a stem cell transplant. Here the CDR3 reads CASSPGDRGLETQYF. The CDR3 region has the DNA TGCGCCAGCAGCCCCGGGGACAGGGGCCTAGAGACCCAGTACTTC.